The 17 T cell receptor beta chains below all came from one sample that was sequenced in a study of T cells after yellow fever vaccination. TCRdb reprocessed the 5' RACE reads via MiXCR and lists one record per CDR3 protein. The profile shows some 200,000 distinct CDR3 sequences, 9.5% to 11% of them singletons. This specimen was CD8+ T cells sorted from PBMCs, taken 15 days after the yellow fever booster vaccination. The receptor set was obtained from a young man who received the YFV17D yellow fever vaccine.

The chain joins TRBV5-6 to TRBJ2-3; D gene ambiguous. This CDR3 is 14 amino acids long. The germline CDR1 and CDR2 sequences are SGHDT and YYEEEE. V lost 1 base to trimming and J lost 2 bases, with 8 bases between them. CDR3 nucleotide sequence: TGTGCCAGCAGCTTGTCCGGAGCCACAGATACGCAGTATTTT. Protein product: CASSLSGATDTQYF.

This clonotype was seen just once. This chain connects TRBV7-2 to TRBJ1-2, with 7 bases lining up with TRBD1. V was clipped by 8 bases and J by 8 bases; unmatched bases: 23. The CDR3 has 17 residues. Germline V CDR1 and CDR2: SGHTA, FQGNSA. The CDR3 region has the DNA TGTGCCAGCGCCCCATTCTCCGCAGGGGGGAGAGGGGACGGCTACACCTTC. Encoded protein: CASAPFSAGGRGDGYTF.

The rearrangement links TRBV4-1 to TRBJ2-4; 7 bases are shared with TRBD1. The CDR3 totals 15 residues. The germline V gene has CDR1 MGHRA and CDR2 YSYEKL. V trimming: 4 bases; J trimming: 2 bases; junction bases outside the gene matches: 5. This CDR3 reads CASSPVTGSKNIQYF. The CDR3 DNA sequence: TGCGCCAGCAGCCCCGTGACAGGGTCCAAAAACATTCAGTACTTC.

There are a few counts of this clonotype. This rearrangement joins TRBV6-5 to TRBJ2-3; D remains ambiguous. Germline V lookup: CDR1 MNHEY, CDR2 SVGAGI. V lost 6 bases and J lost 4, with 14 bases in between. The CDR3 is made up of 14 amino acids. The DNA of the CDR3 is TGTGCCAGCAGCCCCGGACCAGGCCCAGATACGCAGTATTTT. Its translation: CASSPGPGPDTQYF.

This clonotype was counted only a few times. The chain employs TRBV7-9 and TRBJ1-2; D is unclear. V was pared by 4 bases and J by 4 bases, with 13 bases between. This CDR3 is built from 14 residues. From germline, CDR1 is SEHNR and CDR2 FQNEAQ (reference sequence). In DNA, the CDR3 is TGTGCCAGCAGCTCCGGGAGGAGGATCTATGGCTACACCTTC. This encodes CASSSGRRIYGYTF.

The chain joins TRBV24-1 to TRBJ2-3; the match to TRBD2 covers 8 bases. After removal of 9 bases from V and 3 bases from J, the junction contained 10 bases not matched to a gene. In germline, CDR1 is KGHDR, CDR2 SFDVKD. The CDR3 covers 15 residues. The CDR3 here is CATAWGTRPTDTQYF. The CDR3 DNA is TGTGCCACCGCCTGGGGGACTAGACCGACAGATACGCAGTATTTT.

This chain's CDR3 is CASSLGVAGTDTQYF. CDR3 DNA: TGCGCCAGCAGCTTGGGGGTAGCGGGGACAGATACGCAGTATTTT. V usage is TRBV5-1 and J usage is TRBJ2-3, with TRBD2 matching 8 bases. The CDR3 covers 15 residues. The ends lost 0 bases at V and 3 bases at J; junction bases unmatched: 3. Germline CDR1 reads SGHRS; CDR2 reads YFSETQ.

This clonotype was seen a handful of times. The chain links TRBV2 to TRBJ2-7, with TRBD2 matching over 11 bases. CDR1 is SNHLY and CDR2 is FYNNEI in the germline V gene. The CDR3 loop spans 17 amino acids. V was clipped by 6 bases and J by 1 base; unmatched bases: 11. The CDR3 nucleotides read TGTGCCAGCAGAGTTGAAGTAGCGGGGGGGAGTTCCTACGAGCAGTACGTC. Translated: CASRVEVAGGSSYEQYV.

There are a few counts of this clonotype. V usage is TRBV18 and J usage is TRBJ2-7; 9 nucleotides agree with TRBD1. The germline CDR1 and CDR2 sequences are KGHSH and LQKENI. This CDR3 has 15 amino acids. Trimming removed 6 bases from V and 5 bases from J; junction bases left unmatched: 11. This CDR3 is CASSPNPGTGNEQYF. CDR3 coding DNA: TGTGCCAGCTCGCCCAATCCCGGGACAGGGAACGAGCAGTACTTC.

The chain uses TRBV4-1 and TRBJ1-4, with 10 bases lining up with TRBD1. Germline CDR1 reads MGHRA; CDR2 reads YSYEKL. The CDR3 spans 15 residues. The J segment lost 6 bases and the V segment lost 5 bases, leaving 6 bases of the junction unmatched. CDR3 DNA: TGCGCCAGCAGCGCCACCGGGACAGGGGATGAAAAACTGTTTTTT. The encoded protein is CASSATGTGDEKLFF.

The chain combines TRBV20-1 with TRBJ2-1, with TRBD1 matching over 7 bases. V dropped 4 bases and J dropped 4; count of bases not matched to a gene: 19. The CDR3 sequence is 18 residues long. The V gene's germline CDR1 is DFQATT and CDR2 SNEGSKA (reference sequence). In DNA, the CDR3 is TGCAGTGCTACCAAGGTAACAGCGACAGGGACCTATTACAATGAGCAGTTCTTC. Amino acids: CSATKVTATGTYYNEQFF.

The rearrangement uses TRBV19 and TRBJ1-5; 7 nucleotides agree with TRBD1. V lost 4 bases and J lost 6; bases outside the gene matches: 9. CDR3 length: 15 residues. CDR1 and CDR2 from the germline V gene are LNHDA and SQIVND (reference sequence). The CDR3 DNA reads TGTGCCAGTAGTACCCAGGGGGAGATGGGTCAGCCCCAGCATTTT. Amino acids: CASSTQGEMGQPQHF.

The chain recombines TRBV20-1 with TRBJ2-3; 8 positions match TRBD1. The junction had 12 bases not matched to a gene; V was cut back by 0 bases and J by 7 bases. The length of the CDR3 is 16 residues. Germline V gives CDR1 DFQATT, CDR2 SNEGSKA (reference sequence). DNA for the CDR3: TGCAGTGCTAGAGATTTGGCTTCGACAGGGGAACATACGCAGTATTTT. Amino acid sequence: CSARDLASTGEHTQYF.

This clonotype was counted between two and nine times. CDR3 DNA: TGTGCCAGCTCACCCACGGGGTCTGGCAATCAGCCCCAGCATTTT. This codes for CASSPTGSGNQPQHF. This chain joins TRBV18 and TRBJ1-5; D is ambiguous. The germline CDR1 and CDR2 sequences are KGHSH and LQKENI. The CDR3 consists of 15 residues. The ends were cut back, 3 bases at V and 2 bases at J, with 11 bases in the middle.

The rearrangement joins TRBV12-5 to TRBJ2-7, with 7 positions matching TRBD2. The CDR3 has 15 residues. Germline V lookup: CDR1 LGHNT, CDR2 FRNRAP. Trimming removed 5 bases from V and 4 bases from J; junction bases left unmatched: 11. The CDR3 sequence is CASGKGLPPSYEQYF. The CDR3 DNA reads as TGTGCTAGTGGTAAGGGACTACCGCCCTCTTACGAGCAGTACTTC.

This clonotype appeared a few times. This rearrangement joins TRBV5-1 to TRBJ2-1; no definite D call. The V gene lost 0 bases and the J gene lost 0 bases, with 7 bases spanning the gap. Germline CDR1 SGHRS, CDR2 YFSETQ. CDR3 length: 15 residues. CDR3 protein: CASSLEGSSYNEQFF. CDR3 bases: TGCGCCAGCAGCTTGGAGGGTAGCTCCTACAATGAGCAGTTCTTC.

This clonotype has more than one count but fewer than ten. The gene calls are TRBV28 and TRBJ2-3; D uncertain. Deletions cut 3 bases from V and 14 bases from J, with 12 bases between. This CDR3 has 11 residues. Germline V gives CDR1 MDHEN, CDR2 SYDVKM. CDR3 amino acids: CASSFSPAMYF. CDR3 nucleotides: TGTGCCAGCAGTTTCAGTCCCGCGATGTATTTT.